Shown below are 13 T cell receptor beta chains from a single sample sequenced in a study of response to subunit inactivated influenza vaccine. Each CDR3 protein gets one entry after TCRdb re-called the RT-PCR reads with MiXCR. Among about 520,000 distinct CDR3 sequences, 25% were seen once, and the ten largest hold around 2%. The specimen comprised CD4+ T cells sorted from PBMCs, sampled about 5 days after vaccination. The receptors derive from a man aged 45-60 years who received an inactivated influenza vaccine.

This clonotype came up a few times. The chain recombines TRBV20-1 with TRBJ1-6; D is perhaps TRBD1 (5 bases). Trimming removed 6 bases from V and 8 bases from J, with 11 bases in between. Looked up from germline, CDR1 is DFQATT and CDR2 is SNEGSKA (reference sequence). The CDR3 sequence is 12 residues long. CDR3 bases: TGCAGTGCCCCGGGGACCTATTCACCCCTCCACTTT. Protein: CSAPGTYSPLHF.

This clonotype was seen repeatedly, ten times or more. This sequence joins TRBV7-2 and TRBJ2-2; D is unclear. This CDR3 region has 13 residues. Germline V gene lookup returns CDR1 SGHTA and CDR2 FQGNSA. Trimming stripped 0 bases from V and 7 bases from J, with 6 bases between. The CDR3 nucleotides read TGTGCCAGCAGCTTAGCGGGGTTCGGGGAGCTGTTTTTT. Translated, it gives CASSLAGFGELFF.

The chain links TRBV28 to TRBJ1-4; D is perhaps TRBD1 (5 bases). CDR3 size: 13 residues. Looked up from germline, CDR1 is MDHEN and CDR2 is SYDVKM. Trimming removed 7 bases at V and 8 bases at J, with 14 bases between. The CDR3 here is CASTPRGSEKLFF. The CDR3 DNA follows: TGTGCCAGCACCCCACGGGGCTCCGAAAAACTGTTTTTT. The variable domain in full, with the rest retrieved from reference TRBV28 and TRBJ1-4, is DVKVTQSSRYLVKRTGEKVFLECVQDMDHENMFWYRQDPGLGLRLIYFSYDVKMKEKGDIPEGYSVSREKKERFSLILESASTNQTSMYLCASTPRGSEKLFFGSGTQLSVL.

In its sample, this clonotype was seen a few times. The chain combines TRBV7-9 with TRBJ2-2; the D is unclear. CDR1 is SEHNR and CDR2 is FQNEAQ in the germline V gene (reference sequence). The V and J ends lost 5 bases and 4 bases respectively, with 11 bases between them. This CDR3 is built from 14 residues. In DNA form, the CDR3 reads TGTGCCAGCAGCCCCTCTCGGCGCACCGGGGAGCTGTTTTTT. Encoded protein: CASSPSRRTGELFF.

The genes are TRBV20-1 and TRBJ1-5; 8 bases line up with TRBD1. Germline V CDR1 and CDR2: DFQATT, SNEGSKA (reference sequence). CDR3 length: 15 amino acids. J lost 3 bases, V lost 1 base, and 5 bases had no gene match. The CDR3 nucleotides are TGCAGTGCTAGAGCAGGGGGCAGGAACAATCAGCCCCAGCATTTT. Translation: CSARAGGRNNQPQHF.

The chain joins TRBV10-2 to TRBJ2-6, with TRBD2 as a possible D gene (7 bases). Germline CDR1 WSHSY, CDR2 SAAADI. CDR3 size: 16 residues. V lost 8 bases and J lost 10, with 24 bases in between. In nucleotides, the CDR3 is TGCGCCAGCGGGGGGGGCATAGGTCCCGCGGGAAACGTCCTGACTTTC. Translating it yields CASGGGIGPAGNVLTF.

The chain employs TRBV6-2 or TRBV6-3 and TRBJ2-1, with 9 positions matching TRBD2. With 7 bases clipped from V and 4 bases from J, the junction kept 8 bases outside the gene matches. The CDR3 loop spans 15 amino acids. Germline V gene sequence: CDR1 MNHEY, CDR2 SVGEGT. The CDR3 loop reads CASTLGLAHYNEQFF. CDR3 nucleotide sequence: TGTGCCAGCACCTTGGGACTAGCACATTACAATGAGCAGTTCTTC.

This chain links TRBV5-5 with TRBJ2-3; D may be TRBD1 (6 bases). The CDR3 contains 15 residues. Germline lookup yields CDR1 SGHKS and CDR2 YYEKEE (reference sequence). V dropped 2 bases and J dropped 3 bases, with 13 bases sitting between them. CDR3: CASSFVQGQTDTQYF. The CDR3 bases are TGTGCCAGCAGCTTTGTGCAGGGACAAACAGATACGCAGTATTTT.

In its sample, this clonotype was seen a few times. The rearrangement uses TRBV6-1 and TRBJ2-3; 7 nucleotides agree with TRBD2. The J segment lost 3 bases and the V segment lost 4 bases, leaving 4 bases of the junction unmatched. CDR1 MNHNS and CDR2 SASEGT come from the germline V gene. This CDR3 comprises 14 residues. This CDR3 is CASSAAGVTDTQYF. The CDR3 nucleotides read TGTGCCAGCAGTGCCGCGGGGGTTACAGATACGCAGTATTTT.

This chain uses TRBV7-9 with TRBJ2-7; 7 nucleotides match TRBD1. Trimming removed 1 base from V and 4 bases from J; junction bases left unmatched: 7. This CDR3 is built from 15 residues. Germline loops: CDR1 SEHNR, CDR2 FQNEAQ (reference sequence). The CDR3 here is CASSLVEGARYEQYF. Here the CDR3 DNA reads TGTGCCAGCAGCTTAGTTGAGGGGGCGAGGTACGAGCAGTACTTC.

The chain has TRBV6-1 and TRBJ1-1, with TRBD1 as a possible D gene (6 bases). Germline loops: CDR1 MNHNS, CDR2 SASEGT. The CDR3 length is 13 residues. Trimming took 7 bases from V and 1 from J, leaving 10 bases between them. The CDR3: CASTGQTNTEAFF. The CDR3 DNA is TGTGCCAGCACTGGACAGACGAACACTGAAGCTTTCTTT.

The J gene is TRBJ2-3, the V gene TRBV4-3, with TRBD2 matching over 8 bases. V lost 0 bases, J lost 7 bases, and 12 bases stayed unmatched. The CDR3 totals 17 residues. Germline V gene data show CDR1 as LGHNA and CDR2 as YSLEER. CDR3 in DNA: TGCGCCAGCAGCCAAGATCCTCCCGGGGGGGCTAGAAATACGCAGTATTTT. It specifies CASSQDPPGGARNTQYF.

V usage is TRBV6-5 and J usage is TRBJ1-1; D possibly corresponds to TRBD1 (5 bases). Germline V gene sequence: CDR1 MNHEY, CDR2 SVGAGI. The CDR3 has 16 residues. V lost 2 bases and J 4 bases, leaving 17 bases between the germline ends. The CDR3 sequence: CASSYGGWGEFTEAFF. The CDR3 bases are TGTGCCAGCAGTTACGGGGGGTGGGGGGAATTCACTGAAGCTTTCTTT.